The rows below give T cell receptor beta chains drawn from one sample of a study of T-cell reconstitution after alpha-beta-depleted transplantation in children. TCRdb redid the calling of the PCR reads with MiXCR, one entry per CDR3 protein. Of 440,000 or so distinct CDR3 sequences in the sample, approximately 11% are singletons; the top ten hold roughly 6%. The sample here was PBMCs from the stem cell graft donor, taken from the stem cell graft. Source of these receptors: a human donor who donated a stem cell graft to a child with acute myeloid leukemia. Both conserved end residues are part of each CDR3. A D gene is named only where the DNA matches it firmly. Clone size, where shown, is once, few, many, or a class for clones that have expanded.

>TRBD2|TRBJ2-7|.|TRBV4-1
CASSQASSGYEQYF
TGCGCCAGCAGCCAAGCTTCTAGCGGGTACGAGCAGTACTTC
>TRBD1|TRBJ2-1|many|TRBV5-1
CASSKTFRTGLGGEQFF
TGCGCCAGCAGCAAAACATTTAGGACAGGGTTGGGAGGTGAGCAGTTCTTC
>TRBD1|TRBJ2-7|few|TRBV20-1
CSASDRGANPGEQYF
TGCAGTGCTAGCGACAGGGGCGCCAATCCGGGAGAGCAGTACTTC
>.|TRBJ1-5|few|TRBV5-1
CASSLVRGQPQHF
TGCGCCAGCAGCTTGGTTCGGGGACAGCCCCAGCATTTT
>.|TRBJ2-7|many|TRBV12-3/TRBV12-4
CASTLRGGYEQYF
TGTGCCAGCACCCTCCGAGGAGGCTACGAGCAGTACTTC
>.|TRBJ1-2|few|TRBV6-1
CASIPRGQGVWGYTF
TGTGCCAGCATCCCCCGGGGGCAGGGCGTATGGGGCTACACCTTC
>.|TRBJ2-6|.|TRBV9
CASSVAPSGSSGANVLTF
TGTGCCAGCAGCGTAGCGCCATCAGGTAGCTCTGGGGCCAACGTCCTGACTTTC
>.|TRBJ2-1|.|TRBV9
CASSLRPQGLDEQFF
TGTGCCAGCAGCCTTAGACCCCAGGGACTGGATGAGCAGTTCTTC
>.|TRBJ1-1|.|TRBV12-3/TRBV12-4
CASSLAGLPTEAFF
TGTGCCAGCAGTTTAGCAGGTCTGCCCACTGAAGCTTTCTTT
>.|TRBJ1-4|many|TRBV29-1
CSVMTVTNEKLFF
TGCAGCGTCATGACGGTAACTAATGAAAAACTGTTTTTT
>.|TRBJ2-7|.|TRBV7-6
CASSLDLSSPGQGAYEQYF
TGTGCCAGCAGCTTAGATCTTTCGTCTCCGGGACAAGGCGCCTACGAGCAGTACTTC
>TRBD2|TRBJ2-3|.|TRBV7-2
CASSPHRGGTDTQYF
TGTGCCAGCAGCCCCCATCGGGGGGGCACAGATACGCAGTATTTT